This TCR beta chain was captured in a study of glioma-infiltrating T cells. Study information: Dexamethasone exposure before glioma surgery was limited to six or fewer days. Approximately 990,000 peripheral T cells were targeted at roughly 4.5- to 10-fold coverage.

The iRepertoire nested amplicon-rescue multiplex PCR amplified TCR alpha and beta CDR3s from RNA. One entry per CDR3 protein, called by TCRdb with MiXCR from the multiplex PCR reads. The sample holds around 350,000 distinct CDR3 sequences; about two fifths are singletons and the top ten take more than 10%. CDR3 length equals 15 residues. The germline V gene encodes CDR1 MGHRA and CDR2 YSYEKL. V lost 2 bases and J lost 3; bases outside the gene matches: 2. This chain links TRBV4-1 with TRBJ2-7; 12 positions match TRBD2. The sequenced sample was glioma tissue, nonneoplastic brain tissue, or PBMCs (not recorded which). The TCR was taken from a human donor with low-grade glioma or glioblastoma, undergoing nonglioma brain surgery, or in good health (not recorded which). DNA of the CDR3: TGCGCCAGCAGCCAACTAGCGGGAGGGAACTACGAGCAGTACTTC. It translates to CASSQLAGGNYEQYF.